The 27 T cell receptor beta chains below come from one sample, sequenced in a study of shared clonotypes between healthy human individuals (dated by TCRdb to 2020 to 2022). Libraries were prepared through the immunoSEQ multiplex PCR assay. What TCRdb holds here is the immuneACCESS table cut down to in-frame rearrangements. Part of the clones is not present; checked against another copy, under half of the missing clones reflect an unresolved V gene, and the others are unexplained. The sample includes a few million clones, with around nine tenths observed a single time. 0.14% of the sample goes to the ten largest clones. The sample consisted of naive CD4+ T cells sorted from blood. The sample's cell subset or site label is to be understood as: CD45RA+ positively selected. All receptors derive from a man in his late teens or twenties in good health.

V and J are TRBV11-2 and TRBJ2-1; D is unclear. The germline V gene encodes CDR1 SGHAT and CDR2 FQNNGV. Trimming cost V 5 bases and J 1 base, with 9 bases left between them. The CDR3 loop spans 14 amino acids. CDR3 in DNA: TGTGCCAGCAGCCATAGAGGATCCTACAATGAGCAGTTCTTC. Protein product: CASSHRGSYNEQFF.

This clone was detected once. This chain links TRBV29-1 with TRBJ1-4; D uncertain. V was shortened by 5 bases and J by 11 bases, with 9 bases between the two germline ends. CDR3 length equals 10 residues. The germline CDR1 and CDR2 sequences are SQVTM and ANQGSEA. The CDR3 nucleotides read TGCAGCGTTTTTCGAGGGAAACTGTTTTTT. Encoded protein: CSVFRGKLFF.

The chain links TRBV11-2 to TRBJ2-3; 7 nucleotides agree with TRBD1. V shed 5 bases and J 5 bases; nucleotides not matched to a gene: 10. This CDR3 has 15 amino acids. Germline lookup yields CDR1 SGHAT and CDR2 FQNNGV. CDR3 loop: CASSKTGIRGDTQYF. The CDR3 nucleotides read TGTGCCAGCAGCAAGACAGGGATTCGGGGAGATACGCAGTATTTT.

This sequence joins TRBV11-3 and TRBJ2-7, with D uncertain. Trimming shortened V by 1 base and J by 4 bases, and 8 bases separated the two germline ends. The germline V gene has CDR1 SGHNT and CDR2 YENEEA. The length of the CDR3 is 13 residues. CDR3 nucleotide sequence: TGTGCCAGCAGCTTAGGGGAACTTTACGAGCAGTACTTC. Its translation is CASSLGELYEQYF.

V usage is TRBV6-1 and J usage is TRBJ1-6; unclear D gene. This CDR3 comprises 15 residues. The V and J ends lost 2 bases and 6 bases respectively, with 11 bases between them. Germline CDR1 is MNHNS and CDR2 is SASEGT. The CDR3 DNA reads as TGTGCCAGCAGTGAACAGGCGACTCGTAATTCACCCCTCCACTTT. Protein: CASSEQATRNSPLHF.

The V call is TRBV19, the J call TRBJ2-6; weak D call: TRBD1 (6 bases). This CDR3 comprises 18 residues. CDR1 LNHDA and CDR2 SQIVND come from the germline V gene (reference sequence). Deletions cut 2 bases from V and 2 bases from J, with 16 bases between. The CDR3 sequence: CASSIFNNQGPGANVLTF. CDR3 nucleotides: TGTGCCAGTAGTATATTCAACAACCAGGGGCCTGGGGCCAACGTCCTGACTTTC.

The CDR3 region has the DNA TGTGCCAGCAGAAAGGCAACACCCGGTGAAAAACTGTTTTTT. Translating it yields CASRKATPGEKLFF. The rearrangement joins TRBV2 to TRBJ1-4, with D hard to call. The CDR3 is 14 residues long. CDR1 SNHLY and CDR2 FYNNEI come from the germline V gene. The germline V and J ends were trimmed by 6 bases and 7 bases, with 15 bases remaining between them.

The V and J genes are TRBV5-4 and TRBJ2-2; the match to TRBD2 covers 16 bases. This CDR3 has 19 residues. The junction had 10 bases not matched to a gene; V was cut back by 4 bases and J by 4 bases. Germline loops: CDR1 SGHNT, CDR2 YYREEE (reference sequence). The CDR3, as DNA: TGTGCCAGCAGCCTCCCGGGACTAGCGGGAGGGCTCGGCACCGGGGAGCTGTTTTTT. Translation: CASSLPGLAGGLGTGELFF.

A few counts support this clone. This chain connects TRBV19 to TRBJ1-6; D uncertain. Germline V lookup: CDR1 LNHDA, CDR2 SQIVND (reference sequence). V dropped 1 base and J dropped 8 bases, with 15 bases sitting between them. The CDR3 covers 16 residues. CDR3 in amino acids: CASSIGPFGVDSPLHF. In DNA, the CDR3 is TGTGCCAGTAGTATAGGACCCTTTGGGGTTGATTCACCCCTCCACTTT.

V is TRBV6-6 and J is TRBJ2-1; D uncertain. This CDR3 has 10 amino acids. Germline values: CDR1 MNHNY, CDR2 SVGAGI (reference sequence). Trimming pared 2 bases from V and 15 bases from J, leaving 8 bases between. CDR3 bases: TGTGCCAGCAGTTACCCCCGGATGTTCTTC. This gives the protein CASSYPRMFF.

The rearrangement joins TRBV7-2 to TRBJ1-5; 11 positions agree with TRBD1. Trimming at V came to 2 bases and at J to 6 bases, leaving 6 bases not matched to a gene. Looked up from germline, CDR1 is SGHTA and CDR2 is FQGNSA. The CDR3 runs 16 residues. The CDR3 DNA reads TGTGCCAGCAGCTTACTCGGACAGGGGGCGAGTCAGCCCCAGCATTTT. The encoded protein is CASSLLGQGASQPQHF.

V usage is TRBV5-6 and J usage is TRBJ2-3; the match to TRBD1 covers 7 bases. The CDR3 consists of 18 residues. V shed 4 bases, J shed 2 bases, and the junction held 16 bases outside the gene matches. Germline CDR1 SGHDT, CDR2 YYEEEE. The CDR3 is CASSIKGGLRSYTDTQYF. The CDR3 DNA reads as TGTGCCAGCAGCATCAAAGGGGGCCTCAGATCTTACACAGATACGCAGTATTTT.

The CDR3 region has the DNA TGTGCCAGCAGCTCGGGGACAGTCTATGGCTACACCTTC. It translates to CASSSGTVYGYTF. The gene calls are TRBV11-2 and TRBJ1-2, with TRBD1 identical over 7 bases. Germline loops: CDR1 SGHAT, CDR2 FQNNGV. V lost 4 bases to trimming and J lost 4 bases; unmatched junction nucleotides: 3. The CDR3 totals 13 residues.

The rearrangement links TRBV18 to TRBJ2-2; D not resolved. V was shortened by 5 bases and J by 7 bases, with 14 bases between the two germline ends. This CDR3 has 14 residues. Germline V lookup: CDR1 KGHSH, CDR2 LQKENI. CDR3 DNA sequence: TGTGCCAGCTCAACAGCCGGCAAGGGCGGGGAGCTGTTTTTT. It yields the protein CASSTAGKGGELFF.

About this clone: This sample includes further DNA sequences coding for the same CDR3. V and J are TRBV5-4 and TRBJ2-2, with D unclear. The V end lost 0 bases, the J end lost 1 base, and 7 bases lay between the germline ends. This CDR3 has 15 residues. Germline loops: CDR1 SGHNT, CDR2 YYREEE (reference sequence). CDR3 amino acids: CASSLDRLNTGELFF. CDR3 nucleotides: TGTGCCAGCAGCTTGGACAGATTGAACACCGGGGAGCTGTTTTTT.

The V and J genes are TRBV6-5 and TRBJ1-4; 7 bases align to TRBD1. V lost 10 bases to trimming and J lost 7 bases; unmatched junction nucleotides: 6. This CDR3 comprises 12 residues. The germline CDR1 and CDR2 sequences are MNHEY and SVGAGI. CDR3 sequence (DNA): TGTGCCACCGGGACAGTGGGTGAAAAACTGTTTTTT. It specifies CATGTVGEKLFF.

The gene calls are TRBV11-2 and TRBJ2-2; TRBD1 matches 8 bases. The CDR3 loop spans 16 amino acids. Germline CDR1 reads SGHAT; CDR2 reads FQNNGV. J lost 6 bases, V lost 5 bases, and 11 bases had no gene match. The CDR3 reads CASSRAAGGGSGELFF. CDR3 sequence (DNA): TGTGCCAGCAGCAGAGCAGCAGGGGGCGGATCCGGGGAGCTGTTTTTT.

This clone has just one count. The sample contains more than one DNA sequence encoding this CDR3. The chain has TRBV5-1 and TRBJ2-7; 10 bases agree with TRBD1. The CDR3 runs 14 residues. Germline-derived CDR1 and CDR2 are SGHRS and YFSETQ. Germline trimming cut 4 bases from V and 3 bases from J; bases unmatched to any gene: 4. CDR3 sequence (DNA): TGCGCCAGCAGCCTACGGACAGGGGGCTACGAGCAGTACTTC. As protein: CASSLRTGGYEQYF.

This chain joins TRBV11-2 and TRBJ1-1; D is uncertain. The germline V gene has CDR1 SGHAT and CDR2 FQNNGV. CDR3 length: 12 amino acids. The V and J ends lost 5 bases and 11 bases respectively, with 15 bases between them. The CDR3 here is CASSQTMPRAFF. The CDR3 coding sequence is TGTGCCAGCAGCCAAACCATGCCAAGGGCTTTCTTT.

The V gene is TRBV5-6, the J gene TRBJ2-3; D is ambiguous. The CDR3 extends over 17 amino acids. CDR1 is SGHDT and CDR2 is YYEEEE in the germline V gene. V was clipped by 0 bases and J by 1 base, with 15 bases between them. The CDR3 coding sequence is TGTGCCAGCAGCTTGGGCTCTATTCGGTTTGGCACAGATACGCAGTATTTT. It encodes CASSLGSIRFGTDTQYF. Drawing the rest from reference TRBV5-6 and TRBJ2-3, the complete variable domain is DAGVTQSPTHLIKTRGQQVTLRCSPKSGHDTVSWYQQALGQGPQFIFQYYEEEERQRGNFPDRFSGHQFPNYSSELNVNALLLGDSALYLCASSLGSIRFGTDTQYFGPGTRLTVL.

The chain joins TRBV5-1 to TRBJ2-7; 8 bases agree with TRBD1. The junction had 10 bases not matched to a gene; V was cut back by 4 bases and J by 4 bases. Per germline, CDR1 SGHRS and CDR2 YFSETQ. The length of the CDR3 is 15 residues. The CDR3 sequence: CASSPRTGKGYEQYF. Written as DNA, the CDR3 is TGCGCCAGCAGCCCAAGGACAGGGAAAGGGTACGAGCAGTACTTC.

This chain uses TRBV29-1 with TRBJ2-2; D might be TRBD1 (5 bases). The CDR3 runs 12 residues. V was shortened by 7 bases and J by 1 base, with 7 bases between the two germline ends. Germline assignment: CDR1 SQVTM and CDR2 ANQGSEA. Here the CDR3 reads CSAGKNTGELFF. For the CDR3, the DNA is TGCAGCGCAGGGAAGAACACCGGGGAGCTGTTTTTT.

This chain connects TRBV10-3 to TRBJ2-7; 9 positions match TRBD1. This CDR3 contains 15 residues. V shed 4 bases, J shed 3 bases, and the junction held 7 bases outside the gene matches. Germline CDR1 ENHRY, CDR2 SYGVKD. CDR3 sequence: CAISGGQGNVYEQYF. The CDR3 DNA follows: TGTGCCATCAGTGGGGGACAGGGTAATGTCTACGAGCAGTACTTC.

The chain recombines TRBV28 with TRBJ1-5; D is perhaps TRBD1 (5 bases). V shed 4 bases and J shed 2 bases, with 12 bases lying between them. This CDR3 has 15 residues. Germline loops: CDR1 MDHEN, CDR2 SYDVKM. The CDR3 protein is CASSSTVRGNQPQHF. In DNA form, the CDR3 reads TGTGCCAGCAGTTCGACAGTGAGGGGCAATCAGCCCCAGCATTTT.

The sample holds one count of this clone. This chain uses TRBV7-8 with TRBJ2-7; 7 nucleotides match TRBD2. Germline trimming cut 3 bases from V and 0 bases from J; bases unmatched to any gene: 8. Per the germline V gene, CDR1 is SGHVS and CDR2 is FQNEAQ. The CDR3 has 16 residues. This chain's CDR3 is CASSFAQLADSYEQYF. For the CDR3, the DNA is TGTGCCAGCAGCTTTGCCCAGCTAGCGGACTCCTACGAGCAGTACTTC.

This clone was seen once. The chain employs TRBV2 and TRBJ2-4; 7 nucleotides agree with TRBD1. V lost 7 bases, J lost 4 bases, and 1 base stayed unmatched. CDR1 is SNHLY, CDR2 FYNNEI, per germline. The CDR3 is 12 amino acids. The CDR3 spells CASTRGKNIQYF. CDR3 nucleotides: TGTGCCAGCACCAGGGGGAAAAACATTCAGTACTTC.

The chain is built from TRBV14 and TRBJ2-7, with D possibly being TRBD2 (5 bases). The CDR3 length is 12 residues. CDR1 is SGHDN and CDR2 is FVKESK in the germline V gene. Trimming left V 1 base short and J 7 bases short, with 8 bases between. The CDR3 loop is CASSQGRWEQYF. The CDR3 coding sequence is TGTGCCAGCAGCCAAGGGAGGTGGGAGCAGTACTTC. Combining the CDR3 with reference TRBV14 and TRBJ2-7 gives the whole variable domain EAGVTQFPSHSVIEKGQTVTLRCDPISGHDNLYWYRRVMGKEIKFLLHFVKESKQDESGMPNNRFLAERTGGTYSTLKVQPAELEDSGVYFCASSQGRWEQYFGPGTRLTVT.